What follows are 13 T cell receptor beta chains derived from one specimen sequenced in a study of blood T cells in healthy people across ages. For the second PCR, which ran for about 6 to 12 cycles, a sample-barcoded 5' primer and a J-beta primer mix were used. TCRdb re-derived calls from the 5' RACE reads in MiXCR, one entry per CDR3 protein. The sample includes about 700,000 distinct CDR3 sequences, approximately 29% of them seen just once. The sequencing input was blood. The receptors come from a woman aged 80 or over in good health.

This chain uses TRBV3-1 with TRBJ1-2; possibly TRBD1 for D (5 bases). V shed 4 bases and J shed 8 bases, with 14 bases lying between them. This CDR3 comprises 13 residues. CDR1 LGHDT and CDR2 YNNKEL come from the germline V gene (reference sequence). In DNA form, the CDR3 reads TGTGCCAGCAGCCGCCGGGACGGAAGGGGCTACACCTTC. Its translation: CASSRRDGRGYTF.

This sequence joins TRBV9 and TRBJ2-2; 7 bases align to TRBD1. Looked up from germline, CDR1 is SGDLS and CDR2 is YYNGEE. CDR3 size: 17 residues. V lost 3 bases, J lost 4 bases, and 12 bases stayed unmatched. CDR3 amino acids: CASSAGTDPWGTGELFF. As DNA, the CDR3 is TGTGCCAGCAGCGCGGGGACAGACCCGTGGGGCACCGGGGAGCTGTTTTTT.

This clonotype was counted many times. The rearrangement links TRBV4-1 to TRBJ2-7; D remains ambiguous. The CDR3 has 14 amino acids. V lost 5 bases, J lost 2 bases, and 13 bases lay in between. CDR1 MGHRA and CDR2 YSYEKL come from the germline V gene. Here the CDR3 reads CASSSVGRAYEQYF. The CDR3 DNA reads as TGCGCCAGCAGCTCGGTGGGCAGAGCCTACGAGCAGTACTTC.

This clonotype has a count of ten or more. This chain links TRBV4-2 with TRBJ2-3, with a tentative D call TRBD1 (6 bases). Trimming stripped 0 bases from V and 2 bases from J, with 15 bases between. Germline CDR1 is LGHNA and CDR2 is YNFKEQ. There are 17 residues in the CDR3. The CDR3 loop reads CASSQEYRAGVTDTQYF. The CDR3 bases are TGTGCCAGCAGCCAAGAATACAGGGCAGGGGTCACAGATACGCAGTATTTT.

This chain uses TRBV7-2 with TRBJ2-2, with 13 positions matching TRBD2. The germline V gene encodes CDR1 SGHTA and CDR2 FQGNSA. With V trimmed by 5 bases and J by 5 bases, 5 bases remained unmatched. The CDR3 consists of 16 residues. CDR3: CASSGLAGAPTGELFF. Written as DNA, the CDR3 is TGTGCCAGCAGCGGACTAGCGGGGGCTCCAACCGGGGAGCTGTTTTTT.

For this clonotype: A read error is possible here, since a much larger clone lies one base away. The chain recombines TRBV7-2 with TRBJ2-5; D unresolved. Between the trimmed V and J ends, which lost 5 bases and 11 bases, there was a span of 21 bases. The CDR3 totals 14 residues. Germline V gene data show CDR1 as SGHTA and CDR2 as FQGNSA. CDR3 sequence reads: CASSGPRRFNEQYF. CDR3 in DNA: TGTGCCAGCAGCGGACCTCGGCGGTTCAATGAGCAGTACTTC.

This chain connects TRBV20-1 to TRBJ2-5; no definite D call. The V gene lost 1 base and the J gene lost 5 bases, with 8 bases spanning the gap. This CDR3 contains 12 residues. The germline CDR1 and CDR2 sequences are DFQATT and SNEGSKA (reference sequence). The CDR3 DNA reads TGCAGTGCTAGAGGGTCTACCGAGACCCAGTACTTC. Encoded protein: CSARGSTETQYF.

The chain employs TRBV20-1 and TRBJ2-7, with 9 bases matching TRBD2. The CDR3 has 15 amino acids. The J segment lost 1 base and the V segment lost 4 bases, leaving 8 bases of the junction unmatched. The V gene's germline CDR1 is DFQATT and CDR2 SNEGSKA (reference sequence). The CDR3 DNA reads as TGCAGTGCTAATTTCCAGACTAGCGGATCCTACGAGCAGTACTTC. Its protein product is CSANFQTSGSYEQYF.

This clonotype was counted at least ten times. J is TRBJ2-7 and V is TRBV4-2; 8 nucleotides line up with TRBD1. After removal of 3 bases from V and 2 bases from J, the junction contained 9 bases not matched to a gene. Germline V lookup: CDR1 LGHNA, CDR2 YNFKEQ. This CDR3 is 16 amino acids long. CDR3 loop: CASSQGGAGGPYEQYF. CDR3 coding DNA: TGTGCCAGCAGCCAGGGTGGGGCAGGGGGCCCCTACGAGCAGTACTTC.

The sample holds many counts of this clonotype. The J gene is TRBJ2-7, the V gene TRBV6-5, with 7 bases identical to TRBD1. Trimming at V came to 6 bases and at J to 2 bases, leaving 4 bases not matched to a gene. The CDR3 has 13 residues. The germline CDR1 and CDR2 sequences are MNHEY and SVGAGI. The CDR3 loop is CASRAGGTYEQYF. The CDR3 nucleotides are TGTGCCAGCAGGGCAGGGGGAACCTACGAGCAGTACTTC.

This clonotype was found many times. The rearrangement uses TRBV7-2 and TRBJ2-5; 8 bases are shared with TRBD1. Germline V lookup: CDR1 SGHTA, CDR2 FQGNSA. The CDR3 spans 16 residues. The trim removed 5 bases at V and 5 bases at J, leaving 13 bases unmatched. CDR3 sequence reads: CASSHGGQGLLETQYF. CDR3 nucleotides: TGTGCCAGCAGCCATGGTGGACAGGGCTTGTTGGAGACCCAGTACTTC.

This clonotype occurred many times. The chain links TRBV20-1 to TRBJ1-2; 7 bases line up with TRBD1. Looked up from germline, CDR1 is DFQATT and CDR2 is SNEGSKA (reference sequence). V shed 6 bases and J 4 bases; nucleotides not matched to a gene: 26. The length of the CDR3 is 19 residues. Here the CDR3 DNA reads TGCAGTGCCAGCCAGTTGGATTTAACGGGACAGTTTAGTGTCTATGGCTACACCTTC. It codes for CSASQLDLTGQFSVYGYTF.

The rearrangement links TRBV20-1 to TRBJ1-5; TRBD1 aligns across 8 bases. Per germline, CDR1 DFQATT and CDR2 SNEGSKA (reference sequence). Losses at the gene ends were 4 bases for V and 4 bases for J; bases not matched to a gene: 9. The CDR3 is 15 residues long. CDR3 in amino acids: CSATKLTGANQPQHF. In DNA, the CDR3 is TGCAGTGCTACAAAGTTGACAGGGGCGAATCAGCCCCAGCATTTT.